This is a list of T cell receptor beta chains from one sample in a study of tumor and adjacent non-tumor tissue in lung cancer. TCRdb re-analysed the multiplex PCR reads in MiXCR, keeping a single row per CDR3 protein. The table records about 82,000 distinct CDR3 sequences, around 74% of them present only once. Sequencing was done on a sample of lung tumor tissue. Receptors originate from a woman in her 50s with non-small cell lung cancer. Both conserved end residues are part of each CDR3. A D gene is named only where the DNA matches it firmly. The size entry is marked missing in some rows and otherwise reads once, few, many or a size class.

d_call: TRBD2
cdr3_length: 15
j_call: TRBJ2-1
v_call: TRBV11-1
clone_size: -
cdr3_nt: TGCGCCAGCAGCCCCGGGACTAACGGCTACAATGAGCAGTTCTTC
cdr3_aa: CASSPGTNGYNEQFF

d_call: -
cdr3_length: 11
j_call: TRBJ2-1
v_call: TRBV6-1
clone_size: many
cdr3_nt: TGTGCCAGCAGGACAGTCAATGAGCAGTTCTTC
cdr3_aa: CASRTVNEQFF

d_call: TRBD1
cdr3_length: 22
j_call: TRBJ1-5
v_call: TRBV4-2
clone_size: -
cdr3_nt: TGTTCCAGCAGCCAAGTCCCTACAGGAAATACAGGGGTAGCATATAGCAATCAGCCCCAGCATTTT
cdr3_aa: CSSSQVPTGNTGVAYSNQPQHF

d_call: -
cdr3_length: 13
j_call: TRBJ2-3
v_call: TRBV11-3
clone_size: few
cdr3_nt: TGTGCCAGCAGCTTAGGTCTTGGAGATACTCAGTATTTT
cdr3_aa: CASSLGLGDTQYF

d_call: TRBD1
cdr3_length: 15
j_call: TRBJ2-3
v_call: TRBV12-3/TRBV12-4
clone_size: -
cdr3_nt: TGTGCCAACAGTTTCAGGGACAGGGCCACAGATACGAAGTATTTT
cdr3_aa: CANSFRDRATDTKYF

d_call: TRBD1
cdr3_length: 14
j_call: TRBJ1-1
v_call: TRBV29-1
clone_size: -
cdr3_nt: TGCAACGTTGGGGGGGGACAGGACAACTCTGAAGTTTTCTTT
cdr3_aa: CNVGGGQDNSEVFF

d_call: -
cdr3_length: 14
j_call: TRBJ2-7
v_call: TRBV7-9
clone_size: -
cdr3_nt: TGTGACAGCAGCCCGCCAGGCGGATCCTACGAGCAGTACTTC
cdr3_aa: CDSSPPGGSYEQYF

d_call: TRBD1
cdr3_length: 16
j_call: TRBJ1-1
v_call: TRBV6-1
clone_size: -
cdr3_nt: TGTGCCAACAGAAGGGGAGTGACAGGGGAATACACTGAAGCTTTCTTT
cdr3_aa: CANRRGVTGEYTEAFF

d_call: -
cdr3_length: 16
j_call: TRBJ2-1
v_call: TRBV7-9
clone_size: many
cdr3_nt: TGTGCCAGCAATTCCGGGACTCTGTCCCTCTACAATGAGCAGTTCTTC
cdr3_aa: CASNSGTLSLYNEQFF

d_call: -
cdr3_length: 15
j_call: TRBJ1-5
v_call: TRBV6-5
clone_size: -
cdr3_nt: TGTACCAGCGGTTACTCGACGGCGGGGGGGCAGCCCCAGCATTTT
cdr3_aa: CTSGYSTAGGQPQHF

d_call: -
cdr3_length: 14
j_call: TRBJ1-2
v_call: TRBV14
clone_size: many
cdr3_nt: TGTGCCAGCAGCCAAATAGGGGTTAACTATGGCTACACCTTC
cdr3_aa: CASSQIGVNYGYTF

d_call: -
cdr3_length: 15
j_call: TRBJ1-5
v_call: TRBV12-3/TRBV12-4
clone_size: once
cdr3_nt: TGTGCCAGCAGTCGGGTTTGGACTGATAATCAGCCCCATCATTTT
cdr3_aa: CASSRVWTDNQPHHF

d_call: -
cdr3_length: 17
j_call: TRBJ2-7
v_call: TRBV20-1
clone_size: -
cdr3_nt: TGCATTGCTAGATCCTTAGCACAGCTAGAGTTCTCCTACGAGCAGTACTTC
cdr3_aa: CIARSLAQLEFSYEQYF

d_call: -
cdr3_length: 15
j_call: TRBJ2-3
v_call: TRBV5-4
clone_size: -
cdr3_nt: TGTGCCAGCAGCCAATTCGTATTAGATGGAGATACGCAGTATTTT
cdr3_aa: CASSQFVLDGDTQYF

d_call: TRBD1
cdr3_length: 12
j_call: TRBJ1-1
v_call: TRBV29-1
clone_size: -
cdr3_nt: TGCAGCCTTGTCAGGGGGGTGACTGAAGCTTTCTTT
cdr3_aa: CSLVRGVTEAFF

d_call: -
cdr3_length: 17
j_call: TRBJ2-6
v_call: TRBV6-1
clone_size: -
cdr3_nt: TGTGTCAGTAGTAAAGTGGGAGGGGGTGTTGGGGCCAACGTCCTGACTTTC
cdr3_aa: CVSSKVGGGVGANVLTF

d_call: -
cdr3_length: 15
j_call: TRBJ2-1
v_call: TRBV11-2
clone_size: -
cdr3_nt: TGTGCCAGCAGCTTACTTAGCCTAACGGGAGATGAGCAGTTCTTC
cdr3_aa: CASSLLSLTGDEQFF